This passage covers 10 T cell receptor beta chains from one sample sequenced in a study of neurological immune-mediated disorders. TCRdb independently ran MiXCR on the 5' RACE reads; one entry per CDR3 protein. The sample lists about 59,000 distinct CDR3 sequences; roughly 13% were seen once. Sequenced material: PBMCs. These receptors all come from a woman aged 60-70 years with HTLV-1-associated myelopathy (HAM/TSP).

This clonotype has more than one count but fewer than ten. The V call is TRBV12-3 or TRBV12-4, the J call TRBJ2-2, with 8 bases lining up with TRBD1. CDR3 length equals 13 residues. J lost 6 bases, V lost 6 bases, and 3 bases had no gene match. The CDR3 sequence is CASSVDRAGELFF. DNA of the CDR3: TGTGCCAGCAGCGTGGACAGGGCCGGGGAGCTGTTTTTT.

By sample fraction, this clonotype is medium-sized. This chain connects TRBV15 to TRBJ2-7; D is uncertain. The CDR3 runs to 14 residues. V gave up 0 bases and J gave up 6 bases, with 12 bases separating them. CDR1 and CDR2 from the germline V gene are LNHNV and YYDKDF (reference sequence). This CDR3 is CATSRDQVTGEQYF. The CDR3 region has the DNA TGTGCCACCAGCAGAGATCAGGTTACGGGCGAGCAGTACTTC.

This clonotype has just a few counts. The V call is TRBV12-3 or TRBV12-4, the J call TRBJ2-3, with TRBD1 matching 7 bases. The V gene end was trimmed by 6 bases and the J gene end by 1 base; junction bases not matched to a gene: 7. This CDR3 contains 15 residues. This CDR3 is CASSRTGVRTDTQYF. In DNA form, the CDR3 reads TGTGCCAGCAGCCGGACAGGCGTCCGCACAGATACGCAGTATTTT.

This clonotype was seen many times. The chain couples TRBV5-1 to TRBJ2-3; 8 nucleotides align to TRBD2. V dropped 4 bases and J dropped 6; count of bases not matched to a gene: 4. The CDR3 consists of 13 residues. The germline gives CDR1 SGHRS, CDR2 YFSETQ. The DNA for the CDR3 is TGCGCCAGCAGCGTAGCGGGGCGGGATACGCAGTATTTT. Its protein product is CASSVAGRDTQYF.

This clonotype occurred many times. The rearrangement links TRBV7-2 to TRBJ1-2; D unclear. CDR1 and CDR2 from the germline V gene are SGHTA and FQGNSA. The V and J ends lost 2 bases and 6 bases respectively, with 13 bases between them. The CDR3 is 14 amino acids. CDR3 nucleotides: TGTGCCAGCAGCTTACTCATGGAGGGCCATGGCTACACCTTC. Residues: CASSLLMEGHGYTF.

The chain has TRBV5-1 and TRBJ1-2, with 12 positions matching TRBD1. The length of the CDR3 is 14 residues. V trimming: 4 bases; J trimming: 7 bases; junction bases outside the gene matches: 5. Germline CDR1 reads SGHRS; CDR2 reads YFSETQ. CDR3 in amino acids: CASSNRDRGLGYTF. In DNA, the CDR3 is TGCGCCAGCAGCAACCGGGACAGGGGGCTTGGCTACACCTTC.

Regarding this clonotype: This may come from a read error, since a much larger clone is one base off. The V and J genes are TRBV7-7 and TRBJ2-1; the D gene is possibly TRBD2 (5 bases). CDR1 is SSHAT, CDR2 FNYEAQ, per germline (reference sequence). The CDR3 has 13 amino acids. The CDR3 reads CVSSSDYYNEQFF. The DNA of the CDR3 is TGTGTCAGCAGTTCAGACTACTACAATGAGCAGTTCTTC. Full variable domain (missing parts from reference TRBV7-7 and TRBJ2-1): GAGVSQSPRYKVTKRGQDVTLRCDPISSHATLYWYQQALGQGPEFLTYFNYEAQPDKSGLPSDRFSAERPEGSISTLTIQRTEQRDSAMYRCVSSSDYYNEQFFGPGTRLTVL.

With respect to this clonotype: The junction differs from germline at one of its ends, possibly a read error. The chain combines TRBV7-3 with TRBJ2-5, with unresolved D. This CDR3 has 13 residues. Germline CDR1 and CDR2: SGHTA and FQGTGA. The CDR3 sequence is CVSSLSYQENQYF. DNA for the CDR3: TGTGTCAGCAGCTTATCGTACCAAGAGAACCAGTACTTC.

Details on this clonotype: Possible read error: a much larger clone is one base away. The V and J genes are TRBV3-1 and TRBJ2-1; TRBD2 matches at 7 bases. Germline trimming cut 0 bases from V and 7 bases from J; bases unmatched to any gene: 6. This CDR3 has 15 residues. Germline V gene data show CDR1 as LGHDT and CDR2 as YNNKEL (reference sequence). CDR3 DNA sequence: TGTGCCAGCAGCCAAGATCCTATGGGAGGGAATGAGCAGTTCTTC. Its protein is CASSQDPMGGNEQFF.

This clonotype has at least ten counts. In DNA form, the CDR3 reads TGTGCCAGCAGCTTTCGGGGACAGGGGTCTACGAACACCGGGGAGCTGTTTTTT. It codes for CASSFRGQGSTNTGELFF. V usage is TRBV7-9 and J usage is TRBJ2-2, with 10 positions matching TRBD1. This CDR3 contains 18 residues. From germline, CDR1 is SEHNR and CDR2 FQNEAQ (reference sequence). V lost 3 bases to trimming and J lost 0 bases; unmatched junction nucleotides: 7.